This T cell receptor (beta chain) was documented in a study of regulatory T cells in long-lasting Graves disease (dated by TCRdb to the early 2020s). Regarding the research as a whole: In the newly diagnosed Graves' disease group, patients had been taking antithyroid drugs for less than 3 months. The study was conducted in China and was registered as a clinical trial. This study used TCR sequencing and RNA sequencing of peripheral blood to compare persistent Graves' disease patients against newly diagnosed Graves' disease patients. A total of about 35 samples underwent TCR sequencing, from about 13 patients with persistent Graves' disease and 20 or so patients with newly diagnosed Graves' disease.

The library was obtained by multiplex PCR. Sequencer: Illumina HiSeq 4000. iRepertoire HTBI primers and Arm-PCR amplification of CDR3 regions were used to construct TCR beta libraries. PCR products were gel purified before sequencing. The authors' analysis ran thus. Gene usage analysis of CDR3 amino acid clonotypes used the approximately 62 TRBV and 14 to 15 TRBJ segments found across samples. Filtered high-quality paired reads were merged into contigs using COPE and FqMerger. Contigs were aligned with BLAST to IMGT TRBV, TRBD and TRBJ reference genes, and CDR3 was defined per IMGT. Any clonotype with a frequency above 0.1% was counted as a highly expanded clone. Shannon entropy was used to measure repertoire diversity, and the Gini coefficient was used to measure V-J evenness. Clonotypes shared by more than one individual were considered public. TCRdb reprocessing: public reads trimmed at Q25 with fastp, clones called with MiXCR, in-frame beta chains kept. Identical CDR3 proteins give one entry, which carries the most common genes and DNA. TCRdb, not the original authors, processed these V and J calls. Recorded for this sample are 200,000 to 250,000 distinct CDR3 sequences; 20% to 25% of them occurred a single time. Clones ranked in the top ten supply approximately 15% of the sample.

The paper's findings and limits, for the study overall: The study examined only peripheral blood because the primary lesion, thyroid tissue, could not be accessed. The authors noted that the small sample size was a limitation that may lower accuracy. Patients with persistent disease shared more public clonotypes (about 2,900) than newly diagnosed patients did (nearly 1,000). Persistent Graves' disease patients showed lower TCR Shannon entropy and fewer highly expanded clones than newly diagnosed patients, suggesting clonal expansion. Persistent disease showed preferential use of TRBV28, TRBJ1-2 and TRBJ2-5, whereas newly diagnosed disease favored TRBV20-1 and TRBJ2-1. Sequencing and analysis were limited to the TCR beta chain.

Taken with the paper, the label for time point translates to: newly diagnosed GD, antithyroid drugs for less than 3 months. For both TCR sequencing and RNA sequencing, RNA was extracted from PBMCs using TRIzol. Graves' disease was diagnosed according to American Thyroid Association guidelines. Recruitment of patients was carried out at an endocrinology department in Xi'an, China. Each patient gave around 9 milliliters of peripheral blood, collected in an EDTA anticoagulant tube. Ficoll Paque Plus density gradient separation was used to isolate PBMCs, and no further T cell sorting was performed. An Agilent 2100 Bioanalyzer and agarose gel were used to check RNA quality, and a NanoDrop 2000 was used to measure RNA concentration. This clonotype appeared many times. What antigen it recognizes has not been identified. Base qualities are not recorded, but no much larger clone differs from it by a single base.

Reading from cysteine to phenylalanine, the CDR3 counts 16 amino acids. Solely the CDR3 DNA is kept, with 48 bases framed from the first base. V loses 5 bases of germline sequence and J loses 1 base, and the interval between the two ends is 12 bases. CDR1 and CDR2, looked up from the germline V gene, are SGHAT and FQNNGV. The chain links TRBV11-2 with TRBJ2-6, with the D gene uncertain. The sample consisted of peripheral blood mononuclear cells (PBMCs), taken at new diagnosis, from a patient treated with antithyroid drugs. This receptor was obtained from a female donor with Graves disease. The DNA reads as follows: TGTGCCAGCAGCCATCCCTATCCGTCTGGGGCCAACGTCCTGACTTTC. Translated, it reads CASSHPYPSGANVLTF.